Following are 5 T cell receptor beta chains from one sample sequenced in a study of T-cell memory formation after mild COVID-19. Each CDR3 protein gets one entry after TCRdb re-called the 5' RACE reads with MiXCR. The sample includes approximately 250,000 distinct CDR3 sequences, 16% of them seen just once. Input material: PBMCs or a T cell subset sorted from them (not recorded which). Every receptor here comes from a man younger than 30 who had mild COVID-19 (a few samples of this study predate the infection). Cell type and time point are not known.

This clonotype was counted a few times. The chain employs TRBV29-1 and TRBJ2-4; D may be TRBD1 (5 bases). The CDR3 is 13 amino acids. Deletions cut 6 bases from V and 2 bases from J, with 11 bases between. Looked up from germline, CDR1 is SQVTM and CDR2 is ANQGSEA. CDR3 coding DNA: TGCAGCGTATTACAGGATACCAAAAACATTCAGTACTTC. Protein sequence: CSVLQDTKNIQYF.

The DNA of the CDR3 is TGCGCCAGCAGTTTCGAGATGGACCAGTTCTTC. Its translation: CASSFEMDQFF. This chain links TRBV5-1 with TRBJ2-1; D gene ambiguous. The germline V and J ends were trimmed by 5 bases and 13 bases, with 13 bases remaining between them. Looked up from germline, CDR1 is SGHRS and CDR2 is YFSETQ. This CDR3 is 11 amino acids long.

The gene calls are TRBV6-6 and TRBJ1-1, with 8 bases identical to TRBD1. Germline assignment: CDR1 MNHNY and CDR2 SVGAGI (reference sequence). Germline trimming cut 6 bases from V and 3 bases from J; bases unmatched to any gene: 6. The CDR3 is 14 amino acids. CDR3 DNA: TGTGCCAGCAGAACTAAGACAGGGGACACTGAAGCTTTCTTT. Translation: CASRTKTGDTEAFF.

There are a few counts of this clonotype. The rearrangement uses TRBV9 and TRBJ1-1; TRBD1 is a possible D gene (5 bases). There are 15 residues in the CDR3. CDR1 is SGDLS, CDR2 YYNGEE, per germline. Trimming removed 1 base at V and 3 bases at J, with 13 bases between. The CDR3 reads CASSVNPAGDTEAFF. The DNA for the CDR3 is TGTGCCAGCAGCGTAAACCCCGCGGGGGACACTGAAGCTTTCTTT. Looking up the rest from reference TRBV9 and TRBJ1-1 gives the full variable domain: DSGVTQTPKHLITATGQRVTLRCSPRSGDLSVYWYQQSLDQGLQFLIQYYNGEERAKGNILERFSAQQFPDLHSELNLSSLELGDSALYFCASSVNPAGDTEAFFGQGTRLTVV.

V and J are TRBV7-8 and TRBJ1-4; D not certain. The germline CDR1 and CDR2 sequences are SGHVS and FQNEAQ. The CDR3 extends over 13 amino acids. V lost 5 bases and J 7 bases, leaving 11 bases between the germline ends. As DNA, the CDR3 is TGTGCCAGCAGCCCCCCGTTCCGTGAAAAACTGTTTTTT. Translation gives CASSPPFREKLFF.